This TCR beta chain comes out of a study of blood T cell repertoires in COVID-19. Looking at the study overall: Sites across the United States, Italy and Spain contributed samples from acute and convalescent COVID-19. T cells, B-cell-depleted T cells, or PBMCs supplied cDNA or gDNA.

Authors' analysis steps: From reference gene primer amplification, estimates of nucleated cell counts were derived. TCRdb keeps only in-frame clones here, not all; method: immunoSEQ multiplex PCR. That table furnishes V, J and clone size, whereas the DNA furnished D and trimming. The profile shows about 100,000 clones, approximately 90% of them singletons. CDR3 length: 17 amino acids. CDR1 SGDLS and CDR2 YYNGEE come from the germline V gene. Trimming removed 0 bases from V and 0 bases from J; junction bases left unmatched: 3. The sample taken for sequencing was peripheral blood. The chain employs TRBV9 and TRBJ2-1; TRBD2 aligns across 10 bases. The receptor comes from a man aged 55-75 years with acute or convalescent COVID-19. CDR3 sequence reads: CASSVESSGSSYNEQFF. The DNA of the CDR3 is TGTGCCAGCAGCGTAGAATCTAGCGGGAGCTCCTACAATGAGCAGTTCTTC.